This note documents a single T cell receptor (beta chain) sequence. Its target is unknown. The sample comes from a study of cytomegalovirus exposure and HLA in healthy donors. Study-level results: A missense DCLRE1C variant was associated with V- and J-gene trimming of TCR beta chains in a later analysis, and an independent cohort replicated the association. Cytomegalovirus association was assigned to more than 150 TCR beta chains.

The PCR was carried out with 60 Vbeta primers and 13 Jbeta primers. Clones were sequenced by immunoSEQ multiplex PCR, and TCRdb holds only the in-frame ones, with some missing. Of about 130,000 clones in the sample, about four fifths were seen once. Sequences were obtained from PBMCs. The clonotype was recovered from a male donor in good health and CMV-seronegative.

The CDR3, as DNA: TGTGCCAGCAGCCTGACCGGGACAGAACGGGACGAGCAGTACTTC. It is translated as CASSLTGTERDEQYF. This chain links TRBV7-2 with TRBJ2-7, with 7 nucleotides matching TRBD1. The trim removed 5 bases at V and 5 bases at J, leaving 12 bases unmatched. Germline values: CDR1 SGHTA, CDR2 FQGNSA. This CDR3 comprises 15 residues.